The 20 T cell receptor beta chains listed next were all sequenced from one sample in a study of T cell clones after liver transplantation. Assay: immunoSEQ multiplex PCR; the TCRdb copy retains only in-frame clones and omits some. Of 95,000 to 110,000 clones in the sample, around four fifths were seen once. Sequenced here: CD4+ T cells from blood, sampled before liver transplant. These receptors originate from a human donor who received a liver transplant.

This clone was recorded at least ten times. The J gene is TRBJ1-2, the V gene TRBV7-9, with TRBD1 as a possible D gene (6 bases). The V gene lost 5 bases and the J gene lost 8 bases, with 24 bases spanning the gap. CDR3 size: 16 residues. Germline CDR1 is SEHNR and CDR2 is FQNEAQ (reference sequence). The CDR3 spells CASSRAEGGGTSGYTF. CDR3 sequence (DNA): TGTGCCAGCAGCCGCGCGGAGGGAGGGGGTACTAGCGGCTACACCTTC.

V is TRBV10-3 and J is TRBJ2-5; 9 nucleotides agree with TRBD1. The CDR3 covers 15 residues. CDR1 ENHRY and CDR2 SYGVKD come from the germline V gene. With 3 bases clipped from V and 2 bases from J, the junction kept 4 bases outside the gene matches. The CDR3 sequence: CAISDGTGRQETQYF. The CDR3 DNA follows: TGTGCCATCAGTGACGGGACAGGGCGGCAAGAGACCCAGTACTTC.

The chain links TRBV6-5 to TRBJ1-2; 9 nucleotides match TRBD1. With V trimmed by 0 bases and J by 7 bases, 6 bases remained unmatched. Germline assignment: CDR1 MNHEY and CDR2 SVGAGI. The CDR3 has 15 residues. CDR3 bases: TGTGCCAGCAGTTACTCTGGGACAGGGCTTTCTGGCTACACCTTC. This translates into CASSYSGTGLSGYTF.

In this sample, this clone turned up a few times. The gene calls are TRBV7-3 and TRBJ1-1, with 7 bases identical to TRBD1. CDR1 is SGHTA, CDR2 FQGTGA, per germline. Losses at the gene ends were 1 base for V and 6 bases for J; bases not matched to a gene: 14. This CDR3 contains 17 residues. CDR3 sequence: CASSLNLGGTDSSEAFF. CDR3 in DNA: TGTGCCAGCAGCTTAAATTTGGGGGGGACAGATTCATCTGAAGCTTTCTTT.

This chain joins TRBV18 and TRBJ1-4; a weak D match, TRBD1 (6 bases). The V gene's germline CDR1 is KGHSH and CDR2 LQKENI. CDR3 length equals 16 residues. Between the trimmed V and J ends, which lost 5 bases and 0 bases, there was a span of 13 bases. CDR3 coding DNA: TGTGCCAGCTCAAGGACAGCGACACCAACTAATGAAAAACTGTTTTTT. It yields the protein CASSRTATPTNEKLFF.

The gene calls are TRBV9 and TRBJ2-1; TRBD2 matches at 10 bases. Per germline, CDR1 SGDLS and CDR2 YYNGEE. The CDR3 has 16 amino acids. J gave up 10 bases and V 3 bases, and 13 bases lay outside the gene matches. Here the CDR3 reads CASSGRTSGVTGEQFF. In nucleotides, the CDR3 is TGTGCCAGCAGCGGGCGGACTAGCGGAGTAACAGGGGAGCAGTTCTTC. Full variable domain (rest looked up from reference TRBV9 and TRBJ2-1): DSGVTQTPKHLITATGQRVTLRCSPRSGDLSVYWYQQSLDQGLQFLIQYYNGEERAKGNILERFSAQQFPDLHSELNLSSLELGDSALYFCASSGRTSGVTGEQFFGPGTRLTVL.

The genes are TRBV5-6 and TRBJ1-1; maybe TRBD1 (6 bases). CDR1 is SGHDT and CDR2 is YYEEEE in the germline V gene. Trimming removed 0 bases at V and 0 bases at J, with 9 bases between. The CDR3 is 15 amino acids. CDR3 sequence reads: CASSLVGQLNTEAFF. The CDR3 nucleotides read TGTGCCAGCAGCTTGGTAGGACAGCTGAACACTGAAGCTTTCTTT.

The chain joins TRBV5-1 to TRBJ1-2; D ambiguous. Germline CDR1 SGHRS, CDR2 YFSETQ. The CDR3 consists of 14 residues. With 4 bases removed from V and 3 bases from J, the gap between germline ends came to 13 bases. The CDR3: CASSPGQFDYGYTF. The CDR3 DNA reads TGCGCCAGCAGCCCGGGCCAGTTCGACTATGGCTACACCTTC. The whole variable domain, filled in from reference TRBV5-1 and TRBJ1-2, reads KAGVTQTPRYLIKTRGQQVTLSCSPISGHRSVSWYQQTPGQGLQFLFEYFSETQRNKGNFPGRFSGRQFSNSRSEMNVSTLELGDSALYLCASSPGQFDYGYTFGSGTRLTVV.

The rearrangement uses TRBV7-6 and TRBJ1-1, with TRBD1 matching over 7 bases. The CDR3 consists of 12 residues. V lost 1 base, J lost 10 bases, and 3 bases stayed unmatched. Germline V gene lookup returns CDR1 SGHVS and CDR2 FNYEAQ. CDR3 loop: CASSLGQGTAFF. The CDR3 nucleotides are TGTGCCAGCAGCTTAGGACAGGGTACAGCTTTCTTT.

The chain carries TRBV2 and TRBJ2-3; 11 nucleotides agree with TRBD2. This CDR3 spans 16 amino acids. CDR1 SNHLY and CDR2 FYNNEI come from the germline V gene. V trimming: 7 bases; J trimming: 3 bases; junction bases outside the gene matches: 9. CDR3 DNA: TGTGCCAGCACGAGGGATAGCGGGAGGGTAACAGATACGCAGTATTTT. Translated, it gives CASTRDSGRVTDTQYF.

The CDR3 is CATTRGGSGNTIYF. In nucleotides, the CDR3 is TGTGCCACCACCCGAGGGGGCTCTGGAAACACCATATATTTT. V and J are TRBV19 and TRBJ1-3, with D maybe TRBD1 (6 bases). Trimming pared 10 bases from V and 0 bases from J, leaving 13 bases between. The CDR3 runs to 14 residues. In germline, CDR1 is LNHDA, CDR2 SQIVND (reference sequence).

The CDR3 DNA reads as TGTGCCAGCAGTTTTGAGGGGAACACCGGGGAGCTGTTTTTT. Amino acid sequence: CASSFEGNTGELFF. The rearrangement links TRBV27 to TRBJ2-2, with D tentatively TRBD2 (5 bases). V dropped 3 bases and J dropped 1 base, with 6 bases sitting between them. The CDR3 is 14 amino acids. Germline V gene lookup returns CDR1 MNHEY and CDR2 SMNVEV (reference sequence).

The chain recombines TRBV5-1 with TRBJ2-3, with a possible D match to TRBD2 (5 bases). Trimming left V 4 bases short and J 1 base short, with 13 bases between. The CDR3 contains 15 residues. The germline gives CDR1 SGHRS, CDR2 YFSETQ. In DNA form, the CDR3 reads TGCGCCAGCAGCAAACTAGATTTGGGCACAGATACGCAGTATTTT. Amino acids: CASSKLDLGTDTQYF.

Here the CDR3 DNA reads TGTGCCAGCAGCGGCCGGGACAACTATTTAGAAGCTTTCTTT. It specifies CASSGRDNYLEAFF. This chain joins TRBV5-4 and TRBJ1-1, with D maybe TRBD1 (6 bases). This CDR3 comprises 14 residues. Trimming took 4 bases from V and 8 from J, leaving 18 bases between them. Germline V gene data show CDR1 as SGHNT and CDR2 as YYREEE (reference sequence).

The J gene is TRBJ1-1, the V gene TRBV29-1, with 9 bases identical to TRBD1. From germline, CDR1 is SQVTM and CDR2 ANQGSEA. V lost 7 bases and J lost 3; bases outside the gene matches: 21. The CDR3 consists of 18 residues. CDR3 bases: TGCAGCGCAGAAAGGACGTCTAGACAGGGGGGTGTAGACACTGAAGCTTTCTTT. This encodes CSAERTSRQGGVDTEAFF.

This rearrangement joins TRBV28 to TRBJ2-2; 8 bases match TRBD2. CDR1 is MDHEN and CDR2 is SYDVKM in the germline V gene. CDR3 size: 16 residues. Unmatched junction bases numbered 9, after V lost 2 bases and J lost 7 bases. Here the CDR3 DNA reads TGTGCCAGCAGTTTACGGGGGGGCGCAAGGCGCGGGGAGCTGTTTTTT. Residues: CASSLRGGARRGELFF.

This clone was counted a few times. The V gene is TRBV12-5, the J gene TRBJ1-3; D ambiguous. Germline V CDR1 and CDR2: LGHNT, FRNRAP. This CDR3 contains 15 residues. Trimming shortened V by 4 bases and J by 0 bases, and 10 bases separated the two germline ends. The CDR3 coding sequence is TGTGCTAGTGGTTCCGCAGGTTACTCTGGAAACACCATATATTTT. It translates to CASGSAGYSGNTIYF. The variable domain in full, completed from reference TRBV12-5 and TRBJ1-3, reads DARVTQTPRHKVTEMGQEVTMRCQPILGHNTVFWYRQTMMQGLELLAYFRNRAPLDDSGMPKDRFSAEMPDATLATLKIQPSEPRDSAVYFCASGSAGYSGNTIYFGEGSWLTVV.

V and J are TRBV7-3 and TRBJ1-1; D is possibly TRBD1 (5 bases). The CDR3 runs to 16 residues. Germline assignment: CDR1 SGHTA and CDR2 FQGTGA. The V gene lost 4 bases and the J gene lost 1 base, with 16 bases spanning the gap. This CDR3 is CASSSNGAGRNTEAFF. CDR3 in DNA: TGTGCCAGCAGCTCGAATGGGGCAGGGAGGAACACTGAAGCTTTCTTT.

The chain's CDR3 is CASSLELGVSYEQYF. The CDR3 region has the DNA TGTGCCAGCAGCTTAGAGTTAGGAGTTTCCTACGAGCAGTACTTC. The V gene is TRBV7-2, the J gene TRBJ2-7, with unresolved D. CDR1 is SGHTA and CDR2 is FQGNSA in the germline V gene. CDR3 length equals 15 residues. Trimming removed 1 base at V and 1 base at J, with 11 bases between.

The chain couples TRBV9 to TRBJ2-2, with 10 bases fitting TRBD1. The CDR3 is 15 amino acids. V shed 3 bases and J 7 bases; nucleotides not matched to a gene: 6. Germline CDR1 is SGDLS and CDR2 is YYNGEE. The CDR3 coding sequence is TGTGCCAGCAGCGCTCCGGGACAGGGGTACGGGGAGCTGTTTTTT. Amino acid sequence: CASSAPGQGYGELFF.